This T cell receptor beta chain is from a study of CD8 T cells in ankylosing spondylitis. A single record per CDR3 protein comes from TCRdb applying MiXCR to the 5' RACE reads. Of around 130,000 distinct CDR3 sequences listed, about 6.5% were seen once; the top ten hold 9.5% to 15%. This clonotype was seen repeatedly, ten times or more. Its antigen remains unknown. CDR1 SGHRS and CDR2 YFSETQ come from the germline V gene. The CDR3 runs 17 residues. J lost 0 bases, V lost 4 bases, and 10 bases had no gene match. Study-level results: Some motif variants were previously reported in reactive arthritis synovial fluid and blood.

The sequence came from a male donor with ankylosing spondylitis or in good health (not recorded which). The specimen was blood, either unsorted or a sorted T cell fraction (not recorded which). The chain couples TRBV5-1 to TRBJ1-2; 9 bases match TRBD1. DNA for the CDR3: TGCGCCAGCAGCCCGGAGGGACAGGGATCGACTAACTATGGCTACACCTTC. Translated: CASSPEGQGSTNYGYTF.